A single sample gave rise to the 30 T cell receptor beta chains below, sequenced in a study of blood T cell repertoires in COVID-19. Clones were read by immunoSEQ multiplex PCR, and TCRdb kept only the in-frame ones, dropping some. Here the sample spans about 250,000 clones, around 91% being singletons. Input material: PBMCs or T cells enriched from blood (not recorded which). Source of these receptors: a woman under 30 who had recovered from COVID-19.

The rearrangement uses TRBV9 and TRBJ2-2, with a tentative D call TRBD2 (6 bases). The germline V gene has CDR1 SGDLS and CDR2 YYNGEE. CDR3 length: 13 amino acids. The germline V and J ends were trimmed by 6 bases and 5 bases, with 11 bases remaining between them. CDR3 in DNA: TGTGCCAGCAAGGGAGGCCGGACCGGGGAGCTGTTTTTT. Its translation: CASKGGRTGELFF.

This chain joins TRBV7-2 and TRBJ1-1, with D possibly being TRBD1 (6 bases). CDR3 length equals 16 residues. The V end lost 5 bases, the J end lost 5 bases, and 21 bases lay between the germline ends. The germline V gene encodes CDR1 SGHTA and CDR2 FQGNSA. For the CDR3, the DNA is TGTGCCAGCAGCGGTTTGGGGGCTAGGCTGAGGACTGAAGCTTTCTTT. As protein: CASSGLGARLRTEAFF.

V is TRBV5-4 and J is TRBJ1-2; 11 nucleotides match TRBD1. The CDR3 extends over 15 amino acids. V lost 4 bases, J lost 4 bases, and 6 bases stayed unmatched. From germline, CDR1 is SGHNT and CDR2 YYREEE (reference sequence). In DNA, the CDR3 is TGTGCCAGCAGCCCGATGGGACAGGGGGTCTATGGCTACACCTTC. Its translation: CASSPMGQGVYGYTF.

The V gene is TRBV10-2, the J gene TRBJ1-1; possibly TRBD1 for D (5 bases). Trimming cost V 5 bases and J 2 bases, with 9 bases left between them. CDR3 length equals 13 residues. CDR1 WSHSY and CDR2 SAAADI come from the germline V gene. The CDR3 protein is CASSPQVNTEAFF. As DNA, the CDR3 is TGCGCCAGCAGTCCACAGGTCAACACTGAAGCTTTCTTT.

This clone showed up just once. The CDR3 reads CATSSGGKTEAFF. The CDR3 nucleotides are TGTGCCACCAGTTCAGGGGGTAAGACTGAAGCTTTCTTT. This sequence joins TRBV24-1 and TRBJ1-1, with 7 bases aligning to TRBD1. V lost 6 bases and J lost 5; bases outside the gene matches: 5. The V gene's germline CDR1 is KGHDR and CDR2 SFDVKD. The CDR3 covers 13 residues.

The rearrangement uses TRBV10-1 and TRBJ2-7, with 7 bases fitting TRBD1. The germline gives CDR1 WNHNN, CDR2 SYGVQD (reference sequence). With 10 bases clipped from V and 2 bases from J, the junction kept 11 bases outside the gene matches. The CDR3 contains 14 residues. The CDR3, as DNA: TGCGCCACCGCGACCGGGACAGCAACCTACGAGCAGTACTTC. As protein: CATATGTATYEQYF.

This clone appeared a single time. The DNA for the CDR3 is TGTGCCAGCAGGAATATAAGGGGTCCTAATCAGCCCCAGCATTTT. This translates into CASRNIRGPNQPQHF. J is TRBJ1-5 and V is TRBV6-5; perhaps TRBD1 as D (5 bases). The germline V gene encodes CDR1 MNHEY and CDR2 SVGAGI. CDR3 length: 15 amino acids. The V end lost 6 bases, the J end lost 4 bases, and 16 bases lay between the germline ends.

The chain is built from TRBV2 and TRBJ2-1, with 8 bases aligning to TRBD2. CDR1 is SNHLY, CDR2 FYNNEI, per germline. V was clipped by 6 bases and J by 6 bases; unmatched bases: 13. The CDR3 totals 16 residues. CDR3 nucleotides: TGTGCCAGCAGACCCGTTACGGGGGGGCTCATCAATGAGCAGTTCTTC. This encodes CASRPVTGGLINEQFF. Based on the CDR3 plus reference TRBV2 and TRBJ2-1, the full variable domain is EPEVTQTPSHQVTQMGQEVILRCVPISNHLYFYWYRQILGQKVEFLVSFYNNEISEKSEIFDDQFSVERPDGSNFTLKIRSTKLEDSAMYFCASRPVTGGLINEQFFGPGTRLTVL.

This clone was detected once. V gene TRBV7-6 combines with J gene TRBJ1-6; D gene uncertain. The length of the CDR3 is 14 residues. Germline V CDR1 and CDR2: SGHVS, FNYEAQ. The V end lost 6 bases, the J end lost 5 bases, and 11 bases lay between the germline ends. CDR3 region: CASRGGRNNSPLHF. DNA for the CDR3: TGTGCCAGCAGAGGTGGGCGAAATAATTCACCCCTCCACTTT. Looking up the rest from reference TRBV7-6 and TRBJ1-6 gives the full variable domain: GAGVSQSPRYKVTKRGQDVALRCDPISGHVSLYWYRQALGQGPEFLTYFNYEAQQDKSGLPNDRFSAERPEGSISTLTIQRTEQRDSAMYRCASRGGRNNSPLHFGNGTRLTVT.

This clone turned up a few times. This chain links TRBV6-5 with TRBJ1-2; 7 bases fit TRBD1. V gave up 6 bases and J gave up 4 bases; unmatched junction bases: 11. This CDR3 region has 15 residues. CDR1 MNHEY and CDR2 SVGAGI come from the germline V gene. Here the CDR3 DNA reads TGTGCCAGCAGCGCCACAGGGGACGCCGTCTATGGCTACACCTTC. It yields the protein CASSATGDAVYGYTF.

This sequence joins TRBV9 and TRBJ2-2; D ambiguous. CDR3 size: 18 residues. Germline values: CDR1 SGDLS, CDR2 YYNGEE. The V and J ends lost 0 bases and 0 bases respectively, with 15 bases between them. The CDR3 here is CASSVALENFANTGELFF. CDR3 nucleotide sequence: TGTGCCAGCAGCGTAGCACTTGAGAATTTCGCGAACACCGGGGAGCTGTTTTTT.

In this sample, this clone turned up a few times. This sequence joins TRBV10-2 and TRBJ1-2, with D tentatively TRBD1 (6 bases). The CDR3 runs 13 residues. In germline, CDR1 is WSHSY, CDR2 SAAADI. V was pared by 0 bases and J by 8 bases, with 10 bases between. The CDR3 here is CASSESQGTGYTF. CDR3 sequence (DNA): TGCGCCAGCAGTGAGTCACAGGGAACCGGCTACACCTTC.

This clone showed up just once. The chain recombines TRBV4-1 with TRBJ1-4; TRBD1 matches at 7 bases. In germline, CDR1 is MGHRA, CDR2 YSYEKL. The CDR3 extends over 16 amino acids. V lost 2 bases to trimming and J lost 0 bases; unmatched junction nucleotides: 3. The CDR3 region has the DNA TGCGCCAGCAGCCAAAGGCAGGGGGCAACTAATGAAAAACTGTTTTTT. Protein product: CASSQRQGATNEKLFF.

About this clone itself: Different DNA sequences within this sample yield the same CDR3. In DNA, the CDR3 is TGCGCCAGCAGCTTGGCCGGGACAGATGAAAAACTGTTTTTT. This encodes CASSLAGTDEKLFF. The chain employs TRBV5-1 and TRBJ1-4; 7 bases are a match to TRBD1. The CDR3 runs 14 residues. V gave up 0 bases and J gave up 6 bases; unmatched junction bases: 2. Looked up from germline, CDR1 is SGHRS and CDR2 is YFSETQ. Complete variable domain (other parts from reference TRBV5-1 and TRBJ1-4): KAGVTQTPRYLIKTRGQQVTLSCSPISGHRSVSWYQQTPGQGLQFLFEYFSETQRNKGNFPGRFSGRQFSNSRSEMNVSTLELGDSALYLCASSLAGTDEKLFFGSGTQLSVL.

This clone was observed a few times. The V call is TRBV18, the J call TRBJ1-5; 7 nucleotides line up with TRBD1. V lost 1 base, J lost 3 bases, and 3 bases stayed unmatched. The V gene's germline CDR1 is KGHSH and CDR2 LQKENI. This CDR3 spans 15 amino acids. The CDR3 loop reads CASSPRTGANQPQHF. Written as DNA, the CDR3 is TGTGCCAGCTCACCACGAACAGGGGCCAATCAGCCCCAGCATTTT.

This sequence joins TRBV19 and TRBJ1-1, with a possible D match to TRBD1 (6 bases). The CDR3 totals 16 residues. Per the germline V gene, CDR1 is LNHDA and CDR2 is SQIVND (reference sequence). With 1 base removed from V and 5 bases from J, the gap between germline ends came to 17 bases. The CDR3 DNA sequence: TGTGCCAGTAGTATAGGGGGAGCGGGGGCGCGGACTGAAGCTTTCTTT. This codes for CASSIGGAGARTEAFF.

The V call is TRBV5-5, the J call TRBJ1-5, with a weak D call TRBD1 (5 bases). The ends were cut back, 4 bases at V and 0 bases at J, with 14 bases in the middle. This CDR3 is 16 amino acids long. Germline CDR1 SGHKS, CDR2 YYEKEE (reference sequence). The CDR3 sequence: CASSPTKQVSNQPQHF. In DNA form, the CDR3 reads TGTGCCAGCAGCCCTACGAAACAGGTTAGCAATCAGCCCCAGCATTTT.

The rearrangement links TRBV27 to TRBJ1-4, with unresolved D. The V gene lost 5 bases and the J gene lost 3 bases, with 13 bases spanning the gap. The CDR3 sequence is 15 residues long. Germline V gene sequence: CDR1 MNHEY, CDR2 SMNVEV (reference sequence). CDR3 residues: CASSPAGSANEKLFF. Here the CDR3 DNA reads TGTGCCAGCAGTCCCGCCGGGTCTGCTAATGAAAAACTGTTTTTT.

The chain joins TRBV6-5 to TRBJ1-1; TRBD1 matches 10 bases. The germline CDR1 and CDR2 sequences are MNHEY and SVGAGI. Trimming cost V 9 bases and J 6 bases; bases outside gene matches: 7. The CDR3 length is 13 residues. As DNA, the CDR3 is TGTGCCAGTTGGACAGGGGGTATGGCTGAAGCTTTCTTT. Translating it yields CASWTGGMAEAFF.

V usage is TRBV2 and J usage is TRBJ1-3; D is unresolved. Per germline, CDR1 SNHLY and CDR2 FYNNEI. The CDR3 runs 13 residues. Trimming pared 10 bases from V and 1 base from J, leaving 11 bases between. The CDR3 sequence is CATMRYSGNTIYF. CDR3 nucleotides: TGTGCCACTATGCGGTATTCTGGAAACACCATATATTTT.

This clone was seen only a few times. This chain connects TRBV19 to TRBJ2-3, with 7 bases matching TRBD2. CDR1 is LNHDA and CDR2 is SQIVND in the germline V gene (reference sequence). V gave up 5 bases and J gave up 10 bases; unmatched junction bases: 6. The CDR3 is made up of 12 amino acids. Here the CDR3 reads CASSRRRGAQYF. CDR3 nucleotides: TGTGCCAGTAGTCGGAGACGGGGGGCGCAGTATTTT. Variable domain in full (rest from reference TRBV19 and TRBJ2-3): DGGITQSPKYLFRKEGQNVTLSCEQNLNHDAMYWYRQDPGQGLRLIYYSQIVNDFQKGDIAEGYSVSREKKESFPLTVTSAQKNPTAFYLCASSRRRGAQYFGPGTRLTVL.

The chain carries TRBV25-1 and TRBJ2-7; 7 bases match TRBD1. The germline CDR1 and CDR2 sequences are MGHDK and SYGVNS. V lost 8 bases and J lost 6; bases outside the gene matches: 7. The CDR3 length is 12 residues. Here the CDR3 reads CASGGQFTEQYF. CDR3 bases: TGTGCCAGCGGGGGACAGTTCACCGAGCAGTACTTC.

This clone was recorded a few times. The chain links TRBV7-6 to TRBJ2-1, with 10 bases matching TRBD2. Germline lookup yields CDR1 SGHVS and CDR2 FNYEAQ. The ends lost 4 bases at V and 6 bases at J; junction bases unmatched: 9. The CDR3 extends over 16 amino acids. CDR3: CASSSGLADSGNEQFF. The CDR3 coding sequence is TGTGCCAGCAGCTCTGGACTAGCGGACTCGGGCAATGAGCAGTTCTTC.

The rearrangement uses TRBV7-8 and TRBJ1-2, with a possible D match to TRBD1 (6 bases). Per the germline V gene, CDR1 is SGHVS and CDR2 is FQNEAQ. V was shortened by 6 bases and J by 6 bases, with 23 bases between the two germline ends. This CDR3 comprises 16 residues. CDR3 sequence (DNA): TGTGCCAGCAGGCCGGTGGGGGCCACCGTTATCCATGGCTACACCTTC. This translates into CASRPVGATVIHGYTF.

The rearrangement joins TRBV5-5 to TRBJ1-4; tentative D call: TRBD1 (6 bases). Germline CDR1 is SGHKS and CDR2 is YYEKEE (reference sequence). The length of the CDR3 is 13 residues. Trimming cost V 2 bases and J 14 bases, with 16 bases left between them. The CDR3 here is CASSFGQLEMLFF. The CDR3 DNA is TGTGCCAGCAGCTTCGGACAGCTCGAAATGCTGTTTTTT.

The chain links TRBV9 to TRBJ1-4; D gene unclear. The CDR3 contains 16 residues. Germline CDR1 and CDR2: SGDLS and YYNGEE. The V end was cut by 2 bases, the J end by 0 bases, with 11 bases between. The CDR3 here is CASSVRTGATNEKLFF. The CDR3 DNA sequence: TGTGCCAGCAGCGTGAGGACGGGAGCAACTAATGAAAAACTGTTTTTT.

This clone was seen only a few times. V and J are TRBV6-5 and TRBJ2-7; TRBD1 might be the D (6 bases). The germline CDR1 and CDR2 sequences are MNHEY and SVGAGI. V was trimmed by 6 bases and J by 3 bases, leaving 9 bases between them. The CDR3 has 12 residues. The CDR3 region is CASRDSSYEQYF. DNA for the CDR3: TGTGCCAGCAGGGACAGTAGCTACGAGCAGTACTTC.

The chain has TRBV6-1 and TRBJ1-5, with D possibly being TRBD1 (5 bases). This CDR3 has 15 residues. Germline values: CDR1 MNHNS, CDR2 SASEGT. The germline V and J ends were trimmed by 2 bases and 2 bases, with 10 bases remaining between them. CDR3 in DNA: TGTGCCAGCAGTGAATGGGGCAATGGCAATCAGCCCCAGCATTTT. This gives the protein CASSEWGNGNQPQHF.

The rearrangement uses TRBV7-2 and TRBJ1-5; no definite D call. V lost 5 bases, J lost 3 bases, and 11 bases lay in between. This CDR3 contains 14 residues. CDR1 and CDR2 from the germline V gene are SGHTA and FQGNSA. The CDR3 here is CASSVGPINQPQHF. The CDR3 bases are TGTGCCAGCAGCGTTGGGCCTATCAATCAGCCCCAGCATTTT.

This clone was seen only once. Here the CDR3 DNA reads TGTGCCAGCTCACCCTATTCCTACGAGCAGTACTTC. Translated, it gives CASSPYSYEQYF. The V and J genes are TRBV18 and TRBJ2-7; D unresolved. V gave up 3 bases and J gave up 1 base, with 4 bases separating them. The CDR3 is 12 residues long. Germline V gives CDR1 KGHSH, CDR2 LQKENI.